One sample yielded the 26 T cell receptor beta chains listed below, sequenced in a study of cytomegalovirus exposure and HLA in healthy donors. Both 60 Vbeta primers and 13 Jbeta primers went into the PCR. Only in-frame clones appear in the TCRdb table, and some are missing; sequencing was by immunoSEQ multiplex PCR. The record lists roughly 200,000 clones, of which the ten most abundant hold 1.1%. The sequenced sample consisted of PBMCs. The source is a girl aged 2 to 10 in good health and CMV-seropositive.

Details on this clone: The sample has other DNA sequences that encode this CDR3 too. The CDR3, as DNA: TGCAGCGTTGGACAGGGGGGAGATACGCAGTATTTT. Translation: CSVGQGGDTQYF. The genes are TRBV29-1 and TRBJ2-3; 9 bases line up with TRBD1. Germline loops: CDR1 SQVTM, CDR2 ANQGSEA. The CDR3 spans 12 residues. Losses at the gene ends were 4 bases for V and 5 bases for J; bases not matched to a gene: 1.

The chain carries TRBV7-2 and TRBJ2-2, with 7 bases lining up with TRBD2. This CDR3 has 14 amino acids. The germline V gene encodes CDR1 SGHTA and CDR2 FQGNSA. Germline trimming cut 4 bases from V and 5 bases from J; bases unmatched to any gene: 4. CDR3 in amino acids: CASSWGGRTGELFF. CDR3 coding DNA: TGTGCCAGCAGCTGGGGGGGAAGGACCGGGGAGCTGTTTTTT.

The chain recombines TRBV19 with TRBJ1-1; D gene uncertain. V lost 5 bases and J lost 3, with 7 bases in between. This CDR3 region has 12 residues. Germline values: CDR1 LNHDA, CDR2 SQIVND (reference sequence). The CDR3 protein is CASSFGDTEAFF. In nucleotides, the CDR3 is TGTGCCAGTAGTTTCGGAGACACTGAAGCTTTCTTT.

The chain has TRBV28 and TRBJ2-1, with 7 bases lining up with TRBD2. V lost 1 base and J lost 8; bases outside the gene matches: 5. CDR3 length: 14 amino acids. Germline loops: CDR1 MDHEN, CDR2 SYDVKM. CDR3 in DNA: TGTGCCAGCAGTTTATCGGCGGGAGTGGATGAGCAGTTCTTC. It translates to CASSLSAGVDEQFF. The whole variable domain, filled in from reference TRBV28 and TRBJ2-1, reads DVKVTQSSRYLVKRTGEKVFLECVQDMDHENMFWYRQDPGLGLRLIYFSYDVKMKEKGDIPEGYSVSREKKERFSLILESASTNQTSMYLCASSLSAGVDEQFFGPGTRLTVL.

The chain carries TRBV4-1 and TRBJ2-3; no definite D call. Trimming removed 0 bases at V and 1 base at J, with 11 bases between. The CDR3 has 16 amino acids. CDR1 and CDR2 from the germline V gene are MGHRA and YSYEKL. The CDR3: CASSQDFGGGTDTQYF. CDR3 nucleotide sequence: TGCGCCAGCAGCCAAGATTTTGGCGGTGGCACAGATACGCAGTATTTT.

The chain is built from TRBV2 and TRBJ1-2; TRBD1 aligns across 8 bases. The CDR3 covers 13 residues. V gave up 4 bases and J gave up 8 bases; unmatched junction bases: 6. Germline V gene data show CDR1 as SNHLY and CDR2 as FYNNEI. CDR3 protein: CASSVGQGWGYTF. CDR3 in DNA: TGTGCCAGCAGTGTTGGACAGGGCTGGGGCTACACCTTC.

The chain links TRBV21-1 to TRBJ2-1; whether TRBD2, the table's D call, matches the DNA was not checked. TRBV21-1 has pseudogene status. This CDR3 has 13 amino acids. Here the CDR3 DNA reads TGTGCCAGCAGCAAAGATTCGGTGAATGAGCAGTTCTTC. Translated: CASSKDSVNEQFF.

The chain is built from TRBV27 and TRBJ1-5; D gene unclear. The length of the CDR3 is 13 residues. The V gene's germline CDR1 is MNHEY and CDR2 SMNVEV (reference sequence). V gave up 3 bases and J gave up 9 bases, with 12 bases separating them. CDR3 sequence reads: CASSFSRILPQHF. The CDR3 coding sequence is TGTGCCAGCAGTTTTAGCCGGATTCTGCCCCAGCATTTT.

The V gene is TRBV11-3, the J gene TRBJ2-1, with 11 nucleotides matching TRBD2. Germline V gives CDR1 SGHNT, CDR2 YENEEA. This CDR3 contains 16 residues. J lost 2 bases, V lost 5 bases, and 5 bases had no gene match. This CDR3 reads CASSPLAGGPYNEQFF. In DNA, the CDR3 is TGTGCCAGCAGCCCATTAGCGGGAGGGCCCTACAATGAGCAGTTCTTC.

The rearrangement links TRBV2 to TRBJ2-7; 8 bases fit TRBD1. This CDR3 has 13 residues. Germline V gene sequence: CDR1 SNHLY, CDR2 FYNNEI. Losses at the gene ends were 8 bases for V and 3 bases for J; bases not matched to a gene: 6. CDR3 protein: CASQDRGGYEQYF. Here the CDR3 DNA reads TGTGCCAGCCAAGACAGGGGCGGCTACGAGCAGTACTTC.

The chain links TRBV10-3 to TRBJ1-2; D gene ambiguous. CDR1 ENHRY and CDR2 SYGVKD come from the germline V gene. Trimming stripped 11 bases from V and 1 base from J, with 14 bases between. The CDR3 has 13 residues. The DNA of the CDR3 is TGTGCCGCGGGCCAAGAGATTAACTATGGCTACACCTTC. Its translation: CAAGQEINYGYTF.

CDR3 sequence reads: CASSIGPGPRGAIEQYF. The DNA for the CDR3 is TGTGCCAGCAGCATAGGTCCCGGCCCCCGGGGGGCGATCGAGCAGTACTTC. The chain carries TRBV28 and TRBJ2-7, with D maybe TRBD2 (7 bases). The CDR3 loop spans 17 amino acids. CDR1 MDHEN and CDR2 SYDVKM come from the germline V gene. V was pared by 6 bases and J by 6 bases, with 27 bases between.

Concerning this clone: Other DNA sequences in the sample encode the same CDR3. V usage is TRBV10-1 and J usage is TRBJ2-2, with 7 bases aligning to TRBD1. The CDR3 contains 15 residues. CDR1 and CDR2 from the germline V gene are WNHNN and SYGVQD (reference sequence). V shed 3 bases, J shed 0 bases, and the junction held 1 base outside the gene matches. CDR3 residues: CASSDGTANTGELFF. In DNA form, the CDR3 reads TGCGCCAGCAGTGATGGGACAGCGAACACCGGGGAGCTGTTTTTT.

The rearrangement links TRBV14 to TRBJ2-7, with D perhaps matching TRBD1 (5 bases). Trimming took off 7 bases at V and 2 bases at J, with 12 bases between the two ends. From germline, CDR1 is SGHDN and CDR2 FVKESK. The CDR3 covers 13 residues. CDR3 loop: CASNGAETYEQYF. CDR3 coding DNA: TGTGCCAGCAATGGGGCTGAAACCTACGAGCAGTACTTC.

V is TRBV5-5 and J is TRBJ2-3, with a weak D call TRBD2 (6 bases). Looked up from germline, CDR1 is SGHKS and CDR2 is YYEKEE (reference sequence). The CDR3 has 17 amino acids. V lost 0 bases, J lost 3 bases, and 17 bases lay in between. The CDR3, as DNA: TGTGCCAGCAGCTTGGGGGTTTCGGGAGTAAGGACAGATACGCAGTATTTT. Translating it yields CASSLGVSGVRTDTQYF.

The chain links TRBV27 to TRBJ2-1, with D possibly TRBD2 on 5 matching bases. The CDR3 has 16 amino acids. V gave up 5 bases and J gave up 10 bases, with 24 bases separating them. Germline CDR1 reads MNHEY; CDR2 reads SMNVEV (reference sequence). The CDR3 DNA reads TGTGCCAGCAGTGACGGGGTCATGAGGATACAATCGGAGCAGTTCTTC. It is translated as CASSDGVMRIQSEQFF.

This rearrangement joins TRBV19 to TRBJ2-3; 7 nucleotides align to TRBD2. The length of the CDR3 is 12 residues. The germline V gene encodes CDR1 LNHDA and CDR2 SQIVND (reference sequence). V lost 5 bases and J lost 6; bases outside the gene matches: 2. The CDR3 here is CASSLGGDTQYF. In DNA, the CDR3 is TGTGCCAGTAGTTTGGGGGGGGATACGCAGTATTTT. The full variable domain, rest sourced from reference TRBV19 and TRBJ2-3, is DGGITQSPKYLFRKEGQNVTLSCEQNLNHDAMYWYRQDPGQGLRLIYYSQIVNDFQKGDIAEGYSVSREKKESFPLTVTSAQKNPTAFYLCASSLGGDTQYFGPGTRLTVL.

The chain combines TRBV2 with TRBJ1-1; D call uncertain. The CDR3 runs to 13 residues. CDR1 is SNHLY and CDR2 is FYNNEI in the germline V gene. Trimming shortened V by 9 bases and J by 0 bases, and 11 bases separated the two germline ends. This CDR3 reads CASHFAMNTEAFF. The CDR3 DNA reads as TGTGCCAGTCACTTTGCTATGAACACTGAAGCTTTCTTT.

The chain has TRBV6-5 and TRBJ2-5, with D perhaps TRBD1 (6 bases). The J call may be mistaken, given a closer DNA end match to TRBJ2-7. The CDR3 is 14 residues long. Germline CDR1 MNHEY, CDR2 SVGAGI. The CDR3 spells CASSPSQGLAEQYF. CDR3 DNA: TGTGCCAGCAGTCCCTCTCAGGGGCTAGCCGAGCAGTACTTC.

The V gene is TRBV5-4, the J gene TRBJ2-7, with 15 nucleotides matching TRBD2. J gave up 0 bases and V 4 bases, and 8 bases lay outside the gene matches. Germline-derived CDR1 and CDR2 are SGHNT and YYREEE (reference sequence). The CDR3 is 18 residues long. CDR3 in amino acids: CASSQGLAGGRSSYEQYF. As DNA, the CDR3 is TGTGCCAGCAGCCAGGGACTAGCGGGAGGCCGGAGCTCCTACGAGCAGTACTTC.

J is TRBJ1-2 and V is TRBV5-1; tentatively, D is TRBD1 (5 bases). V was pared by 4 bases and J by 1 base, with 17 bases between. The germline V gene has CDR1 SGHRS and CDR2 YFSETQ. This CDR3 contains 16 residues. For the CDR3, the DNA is TGCGCCAGCAGCAAGGGCCGGGGGGAACTTAACTATGGCTACACCTTC. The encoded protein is CASSKGRGELNYGYTF.

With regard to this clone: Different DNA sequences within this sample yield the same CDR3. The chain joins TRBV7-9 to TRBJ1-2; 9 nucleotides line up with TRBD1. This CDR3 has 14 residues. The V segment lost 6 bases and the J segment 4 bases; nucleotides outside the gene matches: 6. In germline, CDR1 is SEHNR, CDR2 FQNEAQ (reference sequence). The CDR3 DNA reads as TGTGCCAGCAGTCCGGACAGGGGAGCCTATGGCTACACCTTC. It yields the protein CASSPDRGAYGYTF.

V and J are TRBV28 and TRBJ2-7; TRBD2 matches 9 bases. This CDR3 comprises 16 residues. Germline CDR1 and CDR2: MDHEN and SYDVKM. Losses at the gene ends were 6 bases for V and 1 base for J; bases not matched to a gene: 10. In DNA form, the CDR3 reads TGTGCCAGCAGCTCTCTTAGCGGGAGAGTTTCCTACGAGCAGTACTTC. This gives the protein CASSSLSGRVSYEQYF. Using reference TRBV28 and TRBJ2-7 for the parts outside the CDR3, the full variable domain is DVKVTQSSRYLVKRTGEKVFLECVQDMDHENMFWYRQDPGLGLRLIYFSYDVKMKEKGDIPEGYSVSREKKERFSLILESASTNQTSMYLCASSSLSGRVSYEQYFGPGTRLTVT.

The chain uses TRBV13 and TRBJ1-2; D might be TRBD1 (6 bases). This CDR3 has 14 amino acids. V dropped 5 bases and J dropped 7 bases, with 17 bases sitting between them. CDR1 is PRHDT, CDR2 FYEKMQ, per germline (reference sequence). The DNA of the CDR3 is TGTGCCAGCAGCCACGGAGTGACAGGTGGTGGCTACACCTTC. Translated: CASSHGVTGGGYTF.

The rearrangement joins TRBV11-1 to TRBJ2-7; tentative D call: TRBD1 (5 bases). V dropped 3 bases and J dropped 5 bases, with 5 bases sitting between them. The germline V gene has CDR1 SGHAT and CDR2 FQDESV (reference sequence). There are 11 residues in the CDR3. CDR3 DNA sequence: TGTGCCAGCAGCTTCAGGGACGAGCAGTACTTC. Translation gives CASSFRDEQYF.

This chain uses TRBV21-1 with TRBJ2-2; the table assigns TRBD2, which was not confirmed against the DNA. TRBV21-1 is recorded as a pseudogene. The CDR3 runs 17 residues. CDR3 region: CASSNPMEFRMLGELFF. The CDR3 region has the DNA TGTGCCAGCAGCAATCCTATGGAGTTTCGAATGCTCGGGGAGCTGTTTTTT.